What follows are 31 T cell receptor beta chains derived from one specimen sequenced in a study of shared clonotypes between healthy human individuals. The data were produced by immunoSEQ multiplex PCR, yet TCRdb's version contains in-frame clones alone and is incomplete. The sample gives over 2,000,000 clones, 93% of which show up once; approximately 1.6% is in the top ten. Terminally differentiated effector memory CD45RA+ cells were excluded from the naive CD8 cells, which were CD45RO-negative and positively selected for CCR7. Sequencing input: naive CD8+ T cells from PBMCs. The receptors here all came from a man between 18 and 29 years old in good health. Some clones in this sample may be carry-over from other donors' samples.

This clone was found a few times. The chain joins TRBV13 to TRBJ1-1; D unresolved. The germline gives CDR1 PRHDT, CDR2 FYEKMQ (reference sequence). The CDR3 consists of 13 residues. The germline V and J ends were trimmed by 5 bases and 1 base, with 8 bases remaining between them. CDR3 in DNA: TGTGCCAGCAGCCACTGGGGGAACACTGAAGCTTTCTTT. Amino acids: CASSHWGNTEAFF.

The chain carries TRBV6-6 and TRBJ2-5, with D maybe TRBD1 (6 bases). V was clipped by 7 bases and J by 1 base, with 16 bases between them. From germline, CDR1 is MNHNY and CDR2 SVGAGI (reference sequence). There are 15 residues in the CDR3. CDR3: CASTLGAYLQETQYF. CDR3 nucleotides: TGTGCCAGCACCCTGGGGGCGTACCTCCAAGAGACCCAGTACTTC.

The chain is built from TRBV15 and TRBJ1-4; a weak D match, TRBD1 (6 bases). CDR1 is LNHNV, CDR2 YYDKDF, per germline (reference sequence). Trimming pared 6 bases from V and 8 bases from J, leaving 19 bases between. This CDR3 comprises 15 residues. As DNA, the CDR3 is TGTGCCACCAGTCCTTCGGCAGGGGTGGGGGAAAAACTGTTTTTT. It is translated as CATSPSAGVGEKLFF. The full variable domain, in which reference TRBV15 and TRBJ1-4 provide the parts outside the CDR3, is DAMVIQNPRYQVTQFGKPVTLSCSQTLNHNVMYWYQQKSSQAPKLLFHYYDKDFNNEADTPDNFQSRRPNTSFCFLDIRSPGLGDTAMYLCATSPSAGVGEKLFFGSGTQLSVL.

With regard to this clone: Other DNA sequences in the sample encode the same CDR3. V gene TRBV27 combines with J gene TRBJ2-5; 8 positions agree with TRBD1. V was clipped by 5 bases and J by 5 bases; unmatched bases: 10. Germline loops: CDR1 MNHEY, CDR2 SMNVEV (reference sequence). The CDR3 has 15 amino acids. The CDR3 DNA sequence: TGTGCCAGCAGTCTATACGGACAGGGCGGCGAGACCCAGTACTTC. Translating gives CASSLYGQGGETQYF.

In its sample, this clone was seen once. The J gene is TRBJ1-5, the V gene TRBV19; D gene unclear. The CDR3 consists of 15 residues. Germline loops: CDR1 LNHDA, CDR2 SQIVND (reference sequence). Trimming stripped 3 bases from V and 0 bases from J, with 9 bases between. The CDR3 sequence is CASSIYFFSNQPQHF. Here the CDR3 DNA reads TGTGCCAGTAGTATCTACTTTTTTAGCAATCAGCCCCAGCATTTT.

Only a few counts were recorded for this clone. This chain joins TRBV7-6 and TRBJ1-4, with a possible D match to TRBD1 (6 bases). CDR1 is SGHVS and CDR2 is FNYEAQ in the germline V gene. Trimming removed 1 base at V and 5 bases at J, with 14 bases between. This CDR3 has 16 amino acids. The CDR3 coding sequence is TGTGCCAGCAGCTTAGTATCGGGGGCCGTAAATGAAAAACTGTTTTTT. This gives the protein CASSLVSGAVNEKLFF.

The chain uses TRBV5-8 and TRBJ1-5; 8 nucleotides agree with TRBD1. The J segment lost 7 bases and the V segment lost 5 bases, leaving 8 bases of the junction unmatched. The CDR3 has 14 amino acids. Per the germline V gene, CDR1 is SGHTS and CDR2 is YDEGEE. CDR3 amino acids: CASRPSDRGQPQHF. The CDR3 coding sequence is TGTGCCAGCAGGCCCTCCGACAGGGGACAGCCCCAGCATTTT.

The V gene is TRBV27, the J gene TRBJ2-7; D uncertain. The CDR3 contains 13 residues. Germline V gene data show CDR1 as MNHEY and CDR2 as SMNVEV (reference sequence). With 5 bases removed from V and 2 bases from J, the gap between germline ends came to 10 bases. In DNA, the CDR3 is TGTGCCAGCAGTCATGGGTCTGCCTACGAGCAGTACTTC. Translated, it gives CASSHGSAYEQYF.

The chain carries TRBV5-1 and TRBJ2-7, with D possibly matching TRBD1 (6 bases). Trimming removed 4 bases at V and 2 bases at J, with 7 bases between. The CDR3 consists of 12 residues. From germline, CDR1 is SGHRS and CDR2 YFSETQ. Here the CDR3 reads CASSGDTYEQYF. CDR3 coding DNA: TGCGCCAGCAGCGGGGACACCTACGAGCAGTACTTC.

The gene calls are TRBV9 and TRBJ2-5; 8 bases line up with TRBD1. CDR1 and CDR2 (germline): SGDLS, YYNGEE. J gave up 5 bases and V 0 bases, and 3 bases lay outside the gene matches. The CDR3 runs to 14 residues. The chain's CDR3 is CASSVGTGWETQYF. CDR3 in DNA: TGTGCCAGCAGCGTAGGGACAGGGTGGGAGACCCAGTACTTC.

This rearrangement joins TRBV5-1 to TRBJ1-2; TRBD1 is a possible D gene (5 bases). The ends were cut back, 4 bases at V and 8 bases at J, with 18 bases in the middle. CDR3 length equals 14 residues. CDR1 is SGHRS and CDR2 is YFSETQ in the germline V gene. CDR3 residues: CASSQNPTAFGYTF. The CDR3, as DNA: TGCGCCAGCAGCCAAAACCCGACAGCGTTCGGCTACACCTTC.

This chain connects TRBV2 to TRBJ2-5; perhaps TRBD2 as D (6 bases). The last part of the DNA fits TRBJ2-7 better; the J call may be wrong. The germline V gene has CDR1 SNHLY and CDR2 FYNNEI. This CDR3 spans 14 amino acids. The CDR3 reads CASTDSGGPYEQYF. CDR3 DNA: TGTGCCAGCACTGACTCCGGAGGGCCCTACGAGCAGTACTTC.

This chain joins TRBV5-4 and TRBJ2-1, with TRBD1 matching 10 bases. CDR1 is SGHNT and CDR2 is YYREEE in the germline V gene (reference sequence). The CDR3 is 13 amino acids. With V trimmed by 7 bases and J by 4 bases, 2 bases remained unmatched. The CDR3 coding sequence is TGTGCCAGCTGGACAGGGGGATACAATGAGCAGTTCTTC. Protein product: CASWTGGYNEQFF.

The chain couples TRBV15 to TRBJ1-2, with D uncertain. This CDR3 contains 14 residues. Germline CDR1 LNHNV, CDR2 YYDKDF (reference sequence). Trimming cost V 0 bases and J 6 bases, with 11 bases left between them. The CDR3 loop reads CATSREIGWDGYTF. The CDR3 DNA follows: TGTGCCACCAGCAGAGAGATAGGGTGGGATGGCTACACCTTC.

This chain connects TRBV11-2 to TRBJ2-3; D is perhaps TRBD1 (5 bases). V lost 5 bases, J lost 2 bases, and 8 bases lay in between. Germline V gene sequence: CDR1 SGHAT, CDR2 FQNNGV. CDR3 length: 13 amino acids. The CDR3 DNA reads TGTGCCAGCAGCATAGGGGCCACAGATACGCAGTATTTT. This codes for CASSIGATDTQYF.

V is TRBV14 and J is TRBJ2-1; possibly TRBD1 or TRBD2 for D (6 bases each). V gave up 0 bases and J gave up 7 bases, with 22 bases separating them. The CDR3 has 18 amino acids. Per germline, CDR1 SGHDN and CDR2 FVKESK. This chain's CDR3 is CASSQEILSGLRGNEQFF. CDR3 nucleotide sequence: TGTGCCAGCAGCCAAGAAATACTATCGGGACTTAGGGGGAATGAGCAGTTCTTC.

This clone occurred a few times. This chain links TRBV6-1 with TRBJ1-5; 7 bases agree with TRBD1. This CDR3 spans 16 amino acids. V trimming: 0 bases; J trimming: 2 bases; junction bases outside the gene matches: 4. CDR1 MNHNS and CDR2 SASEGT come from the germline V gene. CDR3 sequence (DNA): TGTGCCAGCAGTGAAGCTGAGGGGGCCGGCAATCAGCCCCAGCATTTT. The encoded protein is CASSEAEGAGNQPQHF.

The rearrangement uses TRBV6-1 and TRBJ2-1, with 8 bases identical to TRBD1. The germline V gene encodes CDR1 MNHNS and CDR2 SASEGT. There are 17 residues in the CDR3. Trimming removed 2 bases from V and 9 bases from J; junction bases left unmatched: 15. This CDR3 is CASSESRWTGIRGEQFF. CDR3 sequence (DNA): TGTGCCAGCAGTGAATCTAGGTGGACAGGGATAAGGGGTGAGCAGTTCTTC.

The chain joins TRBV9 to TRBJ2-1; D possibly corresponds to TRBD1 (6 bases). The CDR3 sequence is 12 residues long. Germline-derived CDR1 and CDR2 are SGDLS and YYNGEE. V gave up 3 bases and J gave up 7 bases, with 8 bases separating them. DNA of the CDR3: TGTGCCAGCAGCGGGACAGAGAATGAGCAGTTCTTC. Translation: CASSGTENEQFF. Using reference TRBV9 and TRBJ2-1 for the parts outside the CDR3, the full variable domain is DSGVTQTPKHLITATGQRVTLRCSPRSGDLSVYWYQQSLDQGLQFLIQYYNGEERAKGNILERFSAQQFPDLHSELNLSSLELGDSALYFCASSGTENEQFFGPGTRLTVL.

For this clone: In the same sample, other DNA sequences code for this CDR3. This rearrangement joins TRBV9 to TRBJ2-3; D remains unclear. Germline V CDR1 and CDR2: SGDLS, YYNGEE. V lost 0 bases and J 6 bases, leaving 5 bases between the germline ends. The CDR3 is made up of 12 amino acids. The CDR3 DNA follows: TGTGCCAGCAGCGTAGCTGCTGATACGCAGTATTTT. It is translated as CASSVAADTQYF.

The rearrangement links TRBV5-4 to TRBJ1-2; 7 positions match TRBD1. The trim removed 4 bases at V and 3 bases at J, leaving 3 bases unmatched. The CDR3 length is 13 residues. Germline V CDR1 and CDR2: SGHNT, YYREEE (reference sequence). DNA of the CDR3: TGTGCCAGCAGCGACGACAGGGACTATGGCTACACCTTC. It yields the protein CASSDDRDYGYTF.

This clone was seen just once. CDR3 DNA: TGTGCCAGCAGTTTATCCTGGGGTGGGGGATACAATGAGCAGTTCTTC. Translating gives CASSLSWGGGYNEQFF. The rearrangement links TRBV28 to TRBJ2-1, with D perhaps assigned TRBD1 or TRBD2 (5 bases each). V was clipped by 1 base and J by 4 bases, with 14 bases between them. Per germline, CDR1 MDHEN and CDR2 SYDVKM. The CDR3 covers 16 residues. Together with reference TRBV28 and TRBJ2-1, the CDR3 gives the full variable domain: DVKVTQSSRYLVKRTGEKVFLECVQDMDHENMFWYRQDPGLGLRLIYFSYDVKMKEKGDIPEGYSVSREKKERFSLILESASTNQTSMYLCASSLSWGGGYNEQFFGPGTRLTVL.

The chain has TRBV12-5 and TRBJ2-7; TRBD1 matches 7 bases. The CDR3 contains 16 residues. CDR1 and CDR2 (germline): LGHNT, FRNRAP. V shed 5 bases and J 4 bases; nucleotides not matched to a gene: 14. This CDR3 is CASGAQPDRVQYEQYF. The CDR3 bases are TGTGCTAGTGGTGCCCAGCCTGACAGGGTTCAGTACGAGCAGTACTTC.

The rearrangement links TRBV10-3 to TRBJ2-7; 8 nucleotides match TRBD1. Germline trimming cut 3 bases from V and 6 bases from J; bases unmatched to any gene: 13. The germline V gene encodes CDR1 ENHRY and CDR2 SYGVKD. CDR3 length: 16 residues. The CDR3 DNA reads TGTGCCATCAGTGACCCGCCAAGGACAGGGTGGGGCGAGCAGTACTTC. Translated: CAISDPPRTGWGEQYF.

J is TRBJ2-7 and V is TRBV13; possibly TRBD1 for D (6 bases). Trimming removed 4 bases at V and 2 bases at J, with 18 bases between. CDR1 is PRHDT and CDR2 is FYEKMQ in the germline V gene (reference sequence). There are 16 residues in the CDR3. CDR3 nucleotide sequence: TGTGCCAGCAGCTGGCTTCTAGAAGGGGGAACCTACGAGCAGTACTTC. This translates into CASSWLLEGGTYEQYF. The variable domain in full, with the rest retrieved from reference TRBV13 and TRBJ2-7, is AAGVIQSPRHLIKEKRETATLKCYPIPRHDTVYWYQQGPGQDPQFLISFYEKMQSDKGSIPDRFSAQQFSDYHSELNMSSLELGDSALYFCASSWLLEGGTYEQYFGPGTRLTVT.

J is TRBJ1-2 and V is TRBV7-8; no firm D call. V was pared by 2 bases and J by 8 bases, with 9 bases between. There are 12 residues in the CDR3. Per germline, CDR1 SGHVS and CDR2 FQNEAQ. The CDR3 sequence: CASSLYGEGYTF. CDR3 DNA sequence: TGTGCCAGCAGCTTATACGGGGAGGGCTACACCTTC.

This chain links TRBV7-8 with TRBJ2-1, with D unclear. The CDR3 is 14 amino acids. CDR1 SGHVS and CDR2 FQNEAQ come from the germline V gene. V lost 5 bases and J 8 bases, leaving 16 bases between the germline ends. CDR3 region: CASSVPTGRYEQFF. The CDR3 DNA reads TGTGCCAGCAGCGTCCCGACGGGTCGGTATGAGCAGTTCTTC.

The DNA of the CDR3 is TGTGCCAGCAGCTCCCCGGGCCAGGATACGCAGTATTTT. Translation gives CASSSPGQDTQYF. V usage is TRBV7-9 and J usage is TRBJ2-3; D not resolved. The V end lost 4 bases, the J end lost 6 bases, and 11 bases lay between the germline ends. The CDR3 extends over 13 amino acids. Germline V gene sequence: CDR1 SEHNR, CDR2 FQNEAQ (reference sequence).

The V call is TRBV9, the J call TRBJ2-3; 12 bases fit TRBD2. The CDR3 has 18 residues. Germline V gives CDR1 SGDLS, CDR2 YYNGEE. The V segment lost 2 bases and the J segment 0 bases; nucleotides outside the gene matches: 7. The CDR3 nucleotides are TGTGCCAGCAGCGTTTATCCGGGGACTAGCGGGAGCACAGATACGCAGTATTTT. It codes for CASSVYPGTSGSTDTQYF. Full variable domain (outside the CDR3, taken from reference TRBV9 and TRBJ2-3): DSGVTQTPKHLITATGQRVTLRCSPRSGDLSVYWYQQSLDQGLQFLIQYYNGEERAKGNILERFSAQQFPDLHSELNLSSLELGDSALYFCASSVYPGTSGSTDTQYFGPGTRLTVL.

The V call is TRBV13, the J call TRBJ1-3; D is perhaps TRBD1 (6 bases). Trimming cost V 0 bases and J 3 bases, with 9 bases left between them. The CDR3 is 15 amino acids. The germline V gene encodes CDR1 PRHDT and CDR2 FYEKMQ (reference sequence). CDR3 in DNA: TGTGCCAGCAGCTTAGGGGACAGAGTTGGAAACACCATATATTTT. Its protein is CASSLGDRVGNTIYF.

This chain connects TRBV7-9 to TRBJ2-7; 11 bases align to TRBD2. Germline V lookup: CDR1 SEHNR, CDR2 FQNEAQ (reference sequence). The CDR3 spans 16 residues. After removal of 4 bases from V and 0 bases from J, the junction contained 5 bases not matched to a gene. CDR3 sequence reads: CASSSVAGGSSYEQYF. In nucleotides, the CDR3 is TGTGCCAGCAGCTCAGTAGCGGGAGGGAGCTCCTACGAGCAGTACTTC. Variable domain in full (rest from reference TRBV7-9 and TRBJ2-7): DTGVSQNPRHKITKRGQNVTFRCDPISEHNRLYWYRQTLGQGPEFLTYFQNEAQLEKSRLLSDRFSAERPKGSFSTLEIQRTEQGDSAMYLCASSSVAGGSSYEQYFGPGTRLTVT.